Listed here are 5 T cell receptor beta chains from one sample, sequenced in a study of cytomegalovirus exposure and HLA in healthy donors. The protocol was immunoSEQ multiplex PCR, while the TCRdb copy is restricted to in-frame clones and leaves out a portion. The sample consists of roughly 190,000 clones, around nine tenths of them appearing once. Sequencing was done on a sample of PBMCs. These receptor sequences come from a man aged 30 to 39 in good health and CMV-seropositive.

CDR3 bases: TGTGCCTGGAGTGTTAGCGTGGGGGACACTGAAGCTTTCTTT. Its translation: CAWSVSVGDTEAFF. The rearrangement links TRBV30 to TRBJ1-1; possible D gene TRBD1, 5 bases. CDR1 and CDR2 from the germline V gene are GTSNPN and SVGIG (reference sequence). Trimming removed 0 bases from V and 3 bases from J, with 11 bases in between. This CDR3 contains 14 residues. Complete variable domain (other parts from reference TRBV30 and TRBJ1-1): SQTIHQWPATLVQPVGSPLSLECTVEGTSNPNLYWYRQAAGRGLQLLFYSVGIGQISSEVPQNLSASRPQDRQFILSSKKLLLSDSGFYLCAWSVSVGDTEAFFGQGTRLTVV.

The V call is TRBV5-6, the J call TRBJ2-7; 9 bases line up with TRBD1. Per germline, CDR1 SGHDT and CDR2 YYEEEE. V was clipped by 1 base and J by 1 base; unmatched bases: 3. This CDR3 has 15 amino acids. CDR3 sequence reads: CASSLKQGASYEQYF. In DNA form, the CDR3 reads TGTGCCAGCAGCTTGAAACAGGGGGCGTCCTACGAGCAGTACTTC.

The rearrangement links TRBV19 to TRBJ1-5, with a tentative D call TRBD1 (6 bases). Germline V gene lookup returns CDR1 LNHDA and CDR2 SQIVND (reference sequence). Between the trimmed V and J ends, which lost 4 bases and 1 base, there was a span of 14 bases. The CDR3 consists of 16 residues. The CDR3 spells CASSRTGTRSNQPQHF. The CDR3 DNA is TGTGCCAGTAGTAGAACCGGGACAAGGAGCAATCAGCCCCAGCATTTT.

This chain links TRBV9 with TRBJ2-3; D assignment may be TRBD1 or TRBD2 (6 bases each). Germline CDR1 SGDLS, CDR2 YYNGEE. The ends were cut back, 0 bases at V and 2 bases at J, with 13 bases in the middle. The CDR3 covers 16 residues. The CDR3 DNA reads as TGTGCCAGCAGCGTAGCTGAAGGGGGGTACACAGATACGCAGTATTTT. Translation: CASSVAEGGYTDTQYF. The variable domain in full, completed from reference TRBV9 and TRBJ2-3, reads DSGVTQTPKHLITATGQRVTLRCSPRSGDLSVYWYQQSLDQGLQFLIQYYNGEERAKGNILERFSAQQFPDLHSELNLSSLELGDSALYFCASSVAEGGYTDTQYFGPGTRLTVL.

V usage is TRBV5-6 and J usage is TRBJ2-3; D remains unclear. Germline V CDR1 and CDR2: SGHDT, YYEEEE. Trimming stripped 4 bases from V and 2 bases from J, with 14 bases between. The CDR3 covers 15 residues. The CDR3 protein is CASSLVSDATDTQYF. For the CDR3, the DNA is TGTGCCAGCAGCCTGGTGAGCGACGCCACAGATACGCAGTATTTT.